This passage covers 11 T cell receptor beta chains from one sample sequenced in a study of CD8 T cells in Susac syndrome. RNA in amounts of about 0.5 to 1 ug was reverse transcribed with random hexamers. TCRdb itself ran the immunoSEQ multiplex PCR reads through MiXCR, one entry per CDR3 protein. This sample has approximately 180,000 distinct CDR3 sequences, with approximately 93% found just once. Sequences were obtained from CD4+ T cells from PBMCs. Source of these receptors: a human donor with multiple sclerosis.

The rearrangement links TRBV3-1 to TRBJ2-2, with D unclear. This CDR3 has 17 amino acids. Per germline, CDR1 LGHDT and CDR2 YNNKEL (reference sequence). Trimming took off 0 bases at V and 5 bases at J, with 16 bases between the two ends. The CDR3 reads CASSQDNPYLGTGELFF. The CDR3 DNA follows: TGTGCCAGCAGCCAAGATAACCCCTATCTCGGGACCGGGGAGCTGTTTTTT. Filled out from reference TRBV3-1 and TRBJ2-2, the complete variable domain reads DTAVSQTPKYLVTQMGNDKSIKCEQNLGHDTMYWYKQDSKKFLKIMFSYNNKELIINETVPNRFSPKSPDKAHLNLHINSLELGDSAVYFCASSQDNPYLGTGELFFGEGSRLTVL.

V usage is TRBV28 and J usage is TRBJ2-4; a weak D match, TRBD1 (5 bases). This CDR3 is built from 14 residues. Looked up from germline, CDR1 is MDHEN and CDR2 is SYDVKM. Trimming took 4 bases from V and 6 from J, leaving 13 bases between them. The CDR3 sequence: CASSSPGSLNIQYF. The DNA of the CDR3 is TGTGCCAGCAGTTCCCCAGGGTCCCTAAACATTCAGTACTTC.

V and J are TRBV2 and TRBJ2-2; no firm D call. CDR1 SNHLY and CDR2 FYNNEI come from the germline V gene. V was pared by 2 bases and J by 9 bases, with 31 bases between. The CDR3 spans 20 residues. The CDR3 bases are TGTGCCAGCAGTGAAAGTAGGAGAGTTGCCAGCCCATTCTCGTCCAGGGAGCTGTTTTTT. Amino acid sequence: CASSESRRVASPFSSRELFF. Drawing the rest from reference TRBV2 and TRBJ2-2, the complete variable domain is EPEVTQTPSHQVTQMGQEVILRCVPISNHLYFYWYRQILGQKVEFLVSFYNNEISEKSEIFDDQFSVERPDGSNFTLKIRSTKLEDSAMYFCASSESRRVASPFSSRELFFGEGSRLTVL.

This chain joins TRBV19 and TRBJ2-5; TRBD2 is a possible D gene (6 bases). Trimming removed 4 bases at V and 0 bases at J, with 9 bases between. Germline V gene lookup returns CDR1 LNHDA and CDR2 SQIVND (reference sequence). The CDR3 totals 14 residues. The CDR3 region is CASSTVADQETQYF. As DNA, the CDR3 is TGTGCCAGTAGTACCGTAGCGGACCAAGAGACCCAGTACTTC.

This chain connects TRBV6-1 to TRBJ1-2; no reliable D call. CDR3 length equals 13 residues. V gave up 8 bases and J gave up 7 bases, with 17 bases separating them. CDR1 MNHNS and CDR2 SASEGT come from the germline V gene. CDR3 loop: CASRVEWGGGYTF. The CDR3 nucleotides read TGTGCCAGCCGGGTCGAATGGGGAGGTGGCTACACCTTC.

The rearrangement uses TRBV2 and TRBJ2-1; D possibly uses TRBD1 or TRBD2 (5 bases each). V dropped 5 bases and J dropped 1 base, with 12 bases sitting between them. CDR1 and CDR2 (germline): SNHLY, FYNNEI. This CDR3 comprises 15 residues. This CDR3 reads CASSRDAGSYNEQFF. CDR3 DNA: TGTGCCAGCAGTCGGGACGCAGGTTCCTACAATGAGCAGTTCTTC.

In this sample, this clonotype turned up a few times. The chain joins TRBV5-8 to TRBJ2-1; D is perhaps TRBD1 (6 bases). This CDR3 contains 15 residues. V dropped 3 bases and J dropped 4 bases, with 14 bases sitting between them. CDR1 is SGHTS, CDR2 YDEGEE, per germline. This chain's CDR3 is CASSSGTTSYNEQFF. The DNA of the CDR3 is TGTGCCAGCAGCTCTGGGACAACAAGTTACAATGAGCAGTTCTTC.

The J gene is TRBJ2-3, the V gene TRBV28; either TRBD1 or TRBD2 may fit D (5 bases each). The germline CDR1 and CDR2 sequences are MDHEN and SYDVKM. The CDR3 length is 14 residues. V was trimmed by 6 bases and J by 1 base, leaving 11 bases between them. The CDR3 sequence is CASSRDRRTDTQYF. The CDR3 nucleotides read TGTGCCAGCAGCCGGGACCGACGCACAGATACGCAGTATTTT.

The chain uses TRBV30 and TRBJ1-2, with TRBD1 identical over 9 bases. The CDR3 runs to 13 residues. CDR1 and CDR2 (germline): GTSNPN, SVGIG (reference sequence). The ends lost 5 bases at V and 4 bases at J; junction bases unmatched: 5. The CDR3 is CAWWDREAYGYTF. As DNA, the CDR3 is TGTGCCTGGTGGGACAGGGAGGCCTATGGCTACACCTTC.

This rearrangement joins TRBV9 to TRBJ2-2; D tentatively fits TRBD1 or TRBD2 (5 bases each). The CDR3 contains 16 residues. The V end was cut by 1 base, the J end by 4 bases, with 14 bases between. Per the germline V gene, CDR1 is SGDLS and CDR2 is YYNGEE. The CDR3 reads CASSVYIGAVTGELFF. CDR3 DNA: TGTGCCAGCAGCGTATATATCGGGGCTGTCACCGGGGAGCTGTTTTTT. Full variable domain (remainder filled in from reference TRBV9 and TRBJ2-2): DSGVTQTPKHLITATGQRVTLRCSPRSGDLSVYWYQQSLDQGLQFLIQYYNGEERAKGNILERFSAQQFPDLHSELNLSSLELGDSALYFCASSVYIGAVTGELFFGEGSRLTVL.

The rearrangement uses TRBV27 and TRBJ1-4; TRBD1 matches 12 bases. CDR1 MNHEY and CDR2 SMNVEV come from the germline V gene (reference sequence). The CDR3 contains 15 residues. The V and J ends lost 2 bases and 7 bases, in that order; junction bases with no gene match: 2. The CDR3 sequence is CASSLKGQGAEKLFF. CDR3 sequence (DNA): TGTGCCAGCAGTTTAAAGGGACAGGGGGCTGAAAAACTGTTTTTT. Complete variable domain (other parts from reference TRBV27 and TRBJ1-4): EAQVTQNPRYLITVTGKKLTVTCSQNMNHEYMSWYRQDPGLGLRQIYYSMNVEVTDKGDVPEGYKVSRKEKRNFPLILESPSPNQTSLYFCASSLKGQGAEKLFFGSGTQLSVL.